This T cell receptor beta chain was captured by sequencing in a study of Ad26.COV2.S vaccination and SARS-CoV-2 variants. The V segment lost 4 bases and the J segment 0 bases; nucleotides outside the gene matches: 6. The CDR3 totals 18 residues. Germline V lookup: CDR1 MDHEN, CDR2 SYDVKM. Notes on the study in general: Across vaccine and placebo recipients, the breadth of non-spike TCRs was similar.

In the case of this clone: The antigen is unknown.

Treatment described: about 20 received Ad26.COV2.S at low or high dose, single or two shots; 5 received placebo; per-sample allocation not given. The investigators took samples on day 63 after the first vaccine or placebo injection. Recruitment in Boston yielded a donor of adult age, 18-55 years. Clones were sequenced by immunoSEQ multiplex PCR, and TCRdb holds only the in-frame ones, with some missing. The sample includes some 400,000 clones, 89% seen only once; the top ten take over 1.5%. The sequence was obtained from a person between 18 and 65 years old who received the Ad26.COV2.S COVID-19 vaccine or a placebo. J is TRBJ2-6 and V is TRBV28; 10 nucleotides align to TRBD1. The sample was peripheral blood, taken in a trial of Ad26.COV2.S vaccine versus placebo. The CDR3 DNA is TGTGCCAGCAGTTCCGGACAGGGGGTGAGCTCTGGGGCCAACGTCCTGACTTTC. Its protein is CASSSGQGVSSGANVLTF.